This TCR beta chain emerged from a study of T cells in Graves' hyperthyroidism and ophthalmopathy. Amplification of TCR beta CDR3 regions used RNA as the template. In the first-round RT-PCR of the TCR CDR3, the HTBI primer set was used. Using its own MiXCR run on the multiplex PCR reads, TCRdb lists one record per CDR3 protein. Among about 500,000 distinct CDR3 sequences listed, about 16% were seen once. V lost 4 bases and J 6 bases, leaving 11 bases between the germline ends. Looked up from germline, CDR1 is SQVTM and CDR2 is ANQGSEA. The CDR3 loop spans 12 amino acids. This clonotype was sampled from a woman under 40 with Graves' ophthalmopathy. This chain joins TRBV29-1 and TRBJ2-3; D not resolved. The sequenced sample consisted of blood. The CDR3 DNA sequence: TGCAGCGTTGTGAGAACTCTGGATACGCAGTATTTT. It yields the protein CSVVRTLDTQYF.